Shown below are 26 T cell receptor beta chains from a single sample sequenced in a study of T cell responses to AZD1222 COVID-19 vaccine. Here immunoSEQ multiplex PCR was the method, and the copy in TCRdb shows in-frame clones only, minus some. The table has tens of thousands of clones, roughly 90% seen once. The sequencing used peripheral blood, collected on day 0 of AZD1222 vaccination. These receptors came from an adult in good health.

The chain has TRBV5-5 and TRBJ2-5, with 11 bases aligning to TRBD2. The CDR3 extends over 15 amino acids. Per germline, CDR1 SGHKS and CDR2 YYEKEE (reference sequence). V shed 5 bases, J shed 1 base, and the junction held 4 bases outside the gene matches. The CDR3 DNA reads TGTGCCAGCAGTATCGGACTAGCGGGCCAAGAGACCCAGTACTTC. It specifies CASSIGLAGQETQYF. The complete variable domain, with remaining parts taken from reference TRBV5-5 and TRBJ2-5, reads DAGVTQSPTHLIKTRGQQVTLRCSPISGHKSVSWYQQVLGQGPQFIFQYYEKEERGRGNFPDRFSARQFPNYSSELNVNALLLGDSALYLCASSIGLAGQETQYFGPGTRLLVL.

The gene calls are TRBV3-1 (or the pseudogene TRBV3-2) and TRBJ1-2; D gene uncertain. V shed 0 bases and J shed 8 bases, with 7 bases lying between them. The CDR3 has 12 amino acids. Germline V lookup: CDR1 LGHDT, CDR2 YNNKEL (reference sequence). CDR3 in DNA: TGTGCCAGCAGCCAAGATCAAGGAGGCTACACCTTC. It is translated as CASSQDQGGYTF.

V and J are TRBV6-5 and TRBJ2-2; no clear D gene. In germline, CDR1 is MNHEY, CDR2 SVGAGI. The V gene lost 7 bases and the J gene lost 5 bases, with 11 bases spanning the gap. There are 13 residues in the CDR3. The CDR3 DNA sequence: TGTGCCAGCACCTTAGGCACGACCGGGGAGCTGTTTTTT. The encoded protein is CASTLGTTGELFF.

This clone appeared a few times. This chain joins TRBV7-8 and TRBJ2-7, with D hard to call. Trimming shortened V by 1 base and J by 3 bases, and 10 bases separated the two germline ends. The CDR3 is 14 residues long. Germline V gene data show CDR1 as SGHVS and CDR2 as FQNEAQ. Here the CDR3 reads CASSLVSVGYEQYF. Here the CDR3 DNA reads TGTGCCAGCAGCTTAGTTTCAGTTGGCTACGAGCAGTACTTC.

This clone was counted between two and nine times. The CDR3 DNA reads TGTGCCAGCAGCCACCGACAGTATAATTCACCCCTCCACTTT. Translation gives CASSHRQYNSPLHF. V and J are TRBV3-1 (or the pseudogene TRBV3-2) and TRBJ1-6; tentative D call: TRBD1 (5 bases). V lost 3 bases, J lost 4 bases, and 7 bases lay in between. Per germline, CDR1 LGHDT and CDR2 YNNKEL (reference sequence). The CDR3 extends over 14 amino acids.

The CDR3 nucleotides are TGTGCCAGCAGCCAACTAGGGGACAATGAGCAGTTCTTC. This codes for CASSQLGDNEQFF. This chain links TRBV3-1 (or the pseudogene TRBV3-2) with TRBJ2-1; possible D gene TRBD1, 5 bases. CDR1 and CDR2 (germline): LGHDT, YNNKEL (reference sequence). With 2 bases removed from V and 5 bases from J, the gap between germline ends came to 7 bases. CDR3 length: 13 amino acids.

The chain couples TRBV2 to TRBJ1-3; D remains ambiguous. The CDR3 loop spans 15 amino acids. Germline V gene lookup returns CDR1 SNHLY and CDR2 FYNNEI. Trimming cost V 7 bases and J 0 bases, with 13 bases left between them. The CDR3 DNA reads TGTGCCAGCAAACGCACAGTGAACTCTGGAAACACCATATATTTT. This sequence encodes CASKRTVNSGNTIYF.

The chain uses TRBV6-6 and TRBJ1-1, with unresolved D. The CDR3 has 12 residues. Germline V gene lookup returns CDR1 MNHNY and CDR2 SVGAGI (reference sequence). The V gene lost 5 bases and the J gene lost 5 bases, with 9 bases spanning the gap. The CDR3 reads CASSGLPTEAFF. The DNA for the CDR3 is TGTGCCAGCAGTGGCCTGCCGACTGAAGCTTTCTTT.

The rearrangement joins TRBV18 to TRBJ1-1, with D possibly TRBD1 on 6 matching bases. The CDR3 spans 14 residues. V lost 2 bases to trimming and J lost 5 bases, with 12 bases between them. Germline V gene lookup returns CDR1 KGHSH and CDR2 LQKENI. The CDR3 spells CASSPGGAGTEAFF. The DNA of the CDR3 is TGTGCCAGCTCACCAGGGGGCGCAGGAACTGAAGCTTTCTTT.

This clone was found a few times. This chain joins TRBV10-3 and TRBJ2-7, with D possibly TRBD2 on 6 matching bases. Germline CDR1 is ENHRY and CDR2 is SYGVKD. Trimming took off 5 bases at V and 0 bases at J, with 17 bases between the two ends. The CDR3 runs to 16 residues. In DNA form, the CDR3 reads TGTGCCATCAGTCATCAACCGGCGGGGCTCTCCTACGAGCAGTACTTC. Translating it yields CAISHQPAGLSYEQYF.

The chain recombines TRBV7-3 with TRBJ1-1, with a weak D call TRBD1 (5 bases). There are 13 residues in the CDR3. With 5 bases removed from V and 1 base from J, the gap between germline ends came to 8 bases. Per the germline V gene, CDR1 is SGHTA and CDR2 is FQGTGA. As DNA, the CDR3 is TGTGCCAGCAGCACCAGGGAGAACACTGAAGCTTTCTTT. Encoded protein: CASSTRENTEAFF.

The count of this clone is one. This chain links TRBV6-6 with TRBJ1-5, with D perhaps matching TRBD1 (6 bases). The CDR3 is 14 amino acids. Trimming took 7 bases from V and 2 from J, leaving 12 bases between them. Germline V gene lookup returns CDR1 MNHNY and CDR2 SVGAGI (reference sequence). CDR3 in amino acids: CASKSGEGNQPQHF. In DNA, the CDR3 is TGTGCCAGCAAGTCAGGGGAGGGCAATCAGCCCCAGCATTTT.

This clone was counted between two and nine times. CDR3 nucleotide sequence: TGTGCCAGCAGCTCATACGCGACTAGCGGGGGGTCTAGCACAGATACGCAGTATTTT. Protein: CASSSYATSGGSSTDTQYF. This chain uses TRBV7-2 with TRBJ2-3; 13 positions agree with TRBD2. V shed 4 bases and J 0 bases; nucleotides not matched to a gene: 10. The CDR3 extends over 19 amino acids. From germline, CDR1 is SGHTA and CDR2 FQGNSA. Using reference TRBV7-2 and TRBJ2-3 for the parts outside the CDR3, the full variable domain is GAGVSQSPSNKVTEKGKDVELRCDPISGHTALYWYRQSLGQGLEFLIYFQGNSAPDKSGLPSDRFSAERTGGSVSTLTIQRTQQEDSAVYLCASSSYATSGGSSTDTQYFGPGTRLTVL.

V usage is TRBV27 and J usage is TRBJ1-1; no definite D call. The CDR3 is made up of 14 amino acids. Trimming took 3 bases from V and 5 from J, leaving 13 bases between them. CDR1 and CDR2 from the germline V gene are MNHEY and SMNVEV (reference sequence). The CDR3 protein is CASSLTPLGTEAFF. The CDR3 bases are TGTGCCAGCAGTTTGACCCCCCTGGGAACTGAAGCTTTCTTT.

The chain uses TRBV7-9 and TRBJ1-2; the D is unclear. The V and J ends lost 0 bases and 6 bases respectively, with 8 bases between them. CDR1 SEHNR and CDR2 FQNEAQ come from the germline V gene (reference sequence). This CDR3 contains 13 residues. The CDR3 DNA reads TGTGCCAGCAGCTTAGCGGGAGAACATGGCTACACCTTC. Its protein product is CASSLAGEHGYTF.

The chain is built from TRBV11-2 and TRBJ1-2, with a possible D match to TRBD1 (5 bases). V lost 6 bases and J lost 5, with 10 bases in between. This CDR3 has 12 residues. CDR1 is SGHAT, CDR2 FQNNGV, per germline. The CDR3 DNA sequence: TGTGCCAGCAGTCAACCAGGGTATGGCTACACCTTC. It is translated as CASSQPGYGYTF.

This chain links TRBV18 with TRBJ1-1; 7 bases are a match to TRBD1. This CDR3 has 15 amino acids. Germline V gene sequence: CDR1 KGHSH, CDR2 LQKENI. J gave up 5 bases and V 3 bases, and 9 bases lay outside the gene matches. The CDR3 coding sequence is TGTGCCAGCTCACCCTTGACAGGGAGGGGGACTGAAGCTTTCTTT. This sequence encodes CASSPLTGRGTEAFF.

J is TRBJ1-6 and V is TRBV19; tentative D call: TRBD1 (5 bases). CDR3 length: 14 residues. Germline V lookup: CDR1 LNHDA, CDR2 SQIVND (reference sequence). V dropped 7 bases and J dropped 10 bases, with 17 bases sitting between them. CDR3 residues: CASKDRGPASPLHF. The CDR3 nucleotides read TGTGCCAGTAAGGATAGGGGTCCTGCATCACCCCTCCACTTT. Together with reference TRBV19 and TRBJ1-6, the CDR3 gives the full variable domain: DGGITQSPKYLFRKEGQNVTLSCEQNLNHDAMYWYRQDPGQGLRLIYYSQIVNDFQKGDIAEGYSVSREKKESFPLTVTSAQKNPTAFYLCASKDRGPASPLHFGNGTRLTVT.

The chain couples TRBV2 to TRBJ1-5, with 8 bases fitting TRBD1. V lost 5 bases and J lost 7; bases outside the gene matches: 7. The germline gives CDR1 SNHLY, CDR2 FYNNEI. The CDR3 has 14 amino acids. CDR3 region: CASSFDRGGQPQHF. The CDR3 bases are TGTGCCAGCAGTTTCGACAGGGGTGGCCAGCCCCAGCATTTT.

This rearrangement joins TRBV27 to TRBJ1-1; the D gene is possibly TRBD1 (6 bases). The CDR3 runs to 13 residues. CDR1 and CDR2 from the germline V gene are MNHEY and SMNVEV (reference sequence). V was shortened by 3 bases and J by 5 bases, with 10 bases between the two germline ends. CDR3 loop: CASSFRGGTEAFF. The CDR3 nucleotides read TGTGCCAGCAGTTTTAGGGGGGGAACTGAAGCTTTCTTT.

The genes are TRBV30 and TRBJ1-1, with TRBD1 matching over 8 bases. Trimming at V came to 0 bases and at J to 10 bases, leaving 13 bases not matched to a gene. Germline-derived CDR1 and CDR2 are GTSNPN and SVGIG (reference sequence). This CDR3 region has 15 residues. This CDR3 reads CAWSVGVVRDRRAFF. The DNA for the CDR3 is TGTGCCTGGAGTGTAGGGGTGGTGCGGGACAGGCGAGCTTTCTTT. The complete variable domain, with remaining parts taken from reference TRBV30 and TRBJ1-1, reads SQTIHQWPATLVQPVGSPLSLECTVEGTSNPNLYWYRQAAGRGLQLLFYSVGIGQISSEVPQNLSASRPQDRQFILSSKKLLLSDSGFYLCAWSVGVVRDRRAFFGQGTRLTVV.

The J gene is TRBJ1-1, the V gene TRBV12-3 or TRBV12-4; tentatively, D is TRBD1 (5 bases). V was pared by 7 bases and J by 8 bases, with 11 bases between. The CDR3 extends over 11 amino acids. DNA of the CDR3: TGTGCCAGCAACTCAGAGGGGGAAGCTTTCTTT. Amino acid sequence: CASNSEGEAFF.

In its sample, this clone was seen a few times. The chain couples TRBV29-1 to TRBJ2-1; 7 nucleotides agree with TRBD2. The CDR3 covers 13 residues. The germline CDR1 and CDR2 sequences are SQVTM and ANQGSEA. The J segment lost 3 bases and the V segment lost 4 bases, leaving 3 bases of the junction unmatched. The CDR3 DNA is TGCAGCGTTGTTCGGACTAGCTACAATGAGCAGTTCTTC. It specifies CSVVRTSYNEQFF.

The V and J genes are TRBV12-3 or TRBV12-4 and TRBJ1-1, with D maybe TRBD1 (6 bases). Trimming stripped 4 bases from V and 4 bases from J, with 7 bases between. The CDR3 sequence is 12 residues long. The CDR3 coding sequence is TGTGCCAGCAGTTCACAGGGCACTGAAGCTTTCTTT. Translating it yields CASSSQGTEAFF.

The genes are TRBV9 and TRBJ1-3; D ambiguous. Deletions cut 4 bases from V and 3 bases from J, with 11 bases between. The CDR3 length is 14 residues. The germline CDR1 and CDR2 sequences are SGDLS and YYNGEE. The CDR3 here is CASSPQGYGNTIYF. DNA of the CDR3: TGTGCCAGCAGCCCTCAAGGCTATGGAAACACCATATATTTT.

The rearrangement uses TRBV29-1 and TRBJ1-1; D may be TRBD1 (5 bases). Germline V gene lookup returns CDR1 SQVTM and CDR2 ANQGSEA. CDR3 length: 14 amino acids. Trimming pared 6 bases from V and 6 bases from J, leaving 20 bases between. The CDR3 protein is CSVGVSRGNAEAFF. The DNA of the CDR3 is TGCAGCGTGGGGGTATCTAGGGGAAACGCTGAAGCTTTCTTT. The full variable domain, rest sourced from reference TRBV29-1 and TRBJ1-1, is SAVISQKPSRDICQRGTSLTIQCQVDSQVTMMFWYRQQPGQSLTLIATANQGSEATYESGFVIDKFPISRPNLTFSTLTVSNMSPEDSSIYLCSVGVSRGNAEAFFGQGTRLTVV.